The T cell receptor beta chain under discussion was sequenced for a study of CD4 T cells in relation to SARS-CoV-2 and coronaviruses. Study details: No peptide or an HIV-1 Nef peptide pool served as negative control.

Remarks on this clone: The antigen remains undetermined.

Study outcomes and limitations: Monoreactive clones expanded significantly more to SARS-CoV-2 than crossreactive clones did.

Before the COVID-19 pandemic, during about 2010-2018, CD4+ T cells were taken from unexposed donors. CD4+ T cells were isolated from the cells after less than 13 days of culture. Testing used SARS-CoV-2 S/N and four cold-coronavirus spikes on unexposed-donor CD4+ T cells, cells permitting. Repertoires were generated with immunoSEQ multiplex PCR, while TCRdb's copy carries only in-frame clones and drops some. The table has approximately 20,000 clones, about 70% seen once. V shed 3 bases and J shed 4 bases, with 16 bases lying between them. CDR1 and CDR2 from the germline V gene are MGHRA and YSYEKL. The CDR3 runs 15 residues.

Sequencing was performed on CD4+ T cells from PBMCs, cultured in vitro. The chain has TRBV4-1 and TRBJ2-7; D is perhaps TRBD2 (6 bases). The receptor was derived from a human donor in good health. For the CDR3, the DNA is TGCGCCAGCAGCCAGGAACTAGGCGGAGGGTACGAGCAGTACTTC. Its translation is CASSQELGGGYEQYF.